These 27 T cell receptor beta chains share one sample of origin, sequenced in a study of cytomegalovirus exposure and HLA in healthy donors. Repertoires were generated with immunoSEQ multiplex PCR, while TCRdb's copy carries only in-frame clones and drops some. In the table there are fewer than 95,000 clones, about 93% of which are singletons. Sequenced: PBMCs. The origin of the receptors is a woman aged 18-29 years in good health and CMV-seronegative.

The rearrangement links TRBV19 to TRBJ2-3; 16 nucleotides match TRBD2. The CDR3 length is 15 residues. The junction had 3 bases not matched to a gene; V was cut back by 7 bases and J by 5 bases. Germline values: CDR1 LNHDA, CDR2 SQIVND (reference sequence). Here the CDR3 reads CASMGLAGGQDTQYF. The DNA of the CDR3 is TGTGCCAGTATGGGACTAGCGGGGGGGCAAGATACGCAGTATTTT.

This chain connects TRBV5-1 to TRBJ1-3; 7 bases align to TRBD1. After removal of 4 bases from V and 2 bases from J, the junction contained 6 bases not matched to a gene. The CDR3 contains 15 residues. Germline CDR1 SGHRS, CDR2 YFSETQ. In nucleotides, the CDR3 is TGCGCCAGCAGCACTGACAGGGTAGCTGGAAACACCATATATTTT. Translation gives CASSTDRVAGNTIYF.

This clone was recorded a few times. The chain uses TRBV11-2 and TRBJ2-5; D may be TRBD1 (6 bases). This CDR3 is 12 amino acids long. Per the germline V gene, CDR1 is SGHAT and CDR2 is FQNNGV. Trimming left V 2 bases short and J 13 bases short, with 14 bases between. CDR3 amino acids: CASSLSPQGPYF. The CDR3, as DNA: TGTGCCAGCAGCTTAAGCCCCCAGGGGCCGTACTTC. The full variable domain, with the rest looked up from reference TRBV11-2 and TRBJ2-5, is EAGVAQSPRYKIIEKRQSVAFWCNPISGHATLYWYQQILGQGPKLLIQFQNNGVVDDSQLPKDRFSAERLKGVDSTLKIQPAKLEDSAVYLCASSLSPQGPYFGPGTRLLVL.

This clone was counted once. This chain links TRBV28 with TRBJ2-3, with 10 bases aligning to TRBD1. The CDR3 contains 15 residues. After removal of 5 bases from V and 5 bases from J, the junction contained 7 bases not matched to a gene. Germline V gene data show CDR1 as MDHEN and CDR2 as SYDVKM. CDR3 residues: CASSLRQGARDTQYF. Written as DNA, the CDR3 is TGTGCCAGCAGTCTACGACAGGGGGCTCGAGATACGCAGTATTTT.

This chain connects TRBV27 to TRBJ2-7; 12 nucleotides match TRBD1. From germline, CDR1 is MNHEY and CDR2 SMNVEV (reference sequence). Germline trimming cut 0 bases from V and 4 bases from J; bases unmatched to any gene: 7. The CDR3 spans 17 residues. The CDR3: CASSLSGGDRGLYEQYF. The DNA of the CDR3 is TGTGCCAGCAGTTTATCGGGGGGGGACAGGGGGCTTTACGAGCAGTACTTC.

V gene TRBV6-1 combines with J gene TRBJ2-5; the match to TRBD1 covers 9 bases. The V gene's germline CDR1 is MNHNS and CDR2 SASEGT. V dropped 11 bases and J dropped 2; count of bases not matched to a gene: 0. The CDR3 is made up of 11 amino acids. The CDR3 is CAGQGQETQYF. The CDR3 DNA reads TGTGCCGGACAGGGGCAAGAGACCCAGTACTTC.

The V and J genes are TRBV29-1 and TRBJ2-1; 9 bases are shared with TRBD1. J gave up 6 bases and V 1 base, and 4 bases lay outside the gene matches. Germline CDR1 is SQVTM and CDR2 is ANQGSEA. The CDR3 is 14 amino acids. CDR3 nucleotides: TGCAGCGTTGAAGGACAGGGGGTCGGCAATGAGCAGTTCTTC. Amino acid sequence: CSVEGQGVGNEQFF.

J is TRBJ1-2 and V is TRBV28, with 9 positions matching TRBD1. Per germline, CDR1 MDHEN and CDR2 SYDVKM. J was trimmed by 7 bases and V by 6 bases; bases with no gene match: 6. This CDR3 has 13 residues. The chain's CDR3 is CASSLQGAGGYTF. The CDR3 DNA sequence: TGTGCCAGCAGCTTACAGGGGGCGGGTGGCTACACCTTC.

This clone turned up a few times. This chain uses TRBV6-6 with TRBJ1-1, with 10 bases aligning to TRBD1. The CDR3 loop spans 16 amino acids. The V gene end was trimmed by 6 bases and the J gene end by 4 bases; junction bases not matched to a gene: 11. Germline lookup yields CDR1 MNHNY and CDR2 SVGAGI (reference sequence). CDR3 sequence reads: CASRLYRDRGGTEAFF. CDR3 coding DNA: TGTGCCAGCAGACTCTACCGGGACAGGGGTGGCACTGAAGCTTTCTTT.

The chain couples TRBV4-2 to TRBJ1-4, with TRBD1 as a possible D gene (6 bases). The germline V gene has CDR1 LGHNA and CDR2 YNFKEQ. Trimming left V 0 bases short and J 6 bases short, with 17 bases between. The length of the CDR3 is 17 residues. The CDR3 sequence: CASSQDPFTGPYEKLFF. DNA of the CDR3: TGTGCCAGCAGCCAAGACCCCTTCACAGGGCCTTATGAAAAACTGTTTTTT.

The V gene is TRBV28, the J gene TRBJ1-2; possible D gene TRBD1, 6 bases. Trimming left V 1 base short and J 8 bases short, with 14 bases between. This CDR3 has 14 residues. Per the germline V gene, CDR1 is MDHEN and CDR2 is SYDVKM. The CDR3 protein is CASSLSRQATGYTF. The CDR3 coding sequence is TGTGCCAGCAGTTTATCGAGACAGGCCACAGGCTACACCTTC.

This chain connects TRBV28 to TRBJ2-7; no firm D call. Germline V gene data show CDR1 as MDHEN and CDR2 as SYDVKM. This CDR3 has 12 amino acids. V lost 10 bases to trimming and J lost 3 bases, with 13 bases between them. The CDR3 reads CATQTTIYEQYF. CDR3 bases: TGTGCCACCCAGACCACTATCTACGAGCAGTACTTC.

This clone was recorded once. The CDR3 bases are TGTGCCAGCAGCTTAGGCCCCCGGGAGACCCAGTACTTC. Encoded protein: CASSLGPRETQYF. The chain recombines TRBV7-2 with TRBJ2-5; D is undetermined. CDR1 and CDR2 (germline): SGHTA, FQGNSA. CDR3 length: 13 residues. V was pared by 1 base and J by 5 bases, with 8 bases between.

V is TRBV5-1 and J is TRBJ1-2, with D possibly being TRBD1 (5 bases). CDR1 and CDR2 (germline): SGHRS, YFSETQ. The CDR3 totals 14 residues. V was shortened by 3 bases and J by 5 bases, with 14 bases between the two germline ends. The chain's CDR3 is CASSSRDSLYGYTF. In DNA, the CDR3 is TGCGCCAGCAGCTCCAGGGATTCCCTATATGGCTACACCTTC.

V and J are TRBV4-3 and TRBJ2-1; D remains ambiguous. This CDR3 has 15 amino acids. V was pared by 1 base and J by 2 bases, with 9 bases between. Germline loops: CDR1 LGHNA, CDR2 YSLEER. As DNA, the CDR3 is TGCGCCAGCAGCCAAGCCGACACACCCTACAATGAGCAGTTCTTC. It yields the protein CASSQADTPYNEQFF.

V is TRBV5-1 and J is TRBJ2-3, with a weak D call TRBD2 (7 bases). This CDR3 spans 14 amino acids. Looked up from germline, CDR1 is SGHRS and CDR2 is YFSETQ. Deletions cut 0 bases from V and 6 bases from J, with 11 bases between. Here the CDR3 reads CASSLDREGDTQYF. Here the CDR3 DNA reads TGCGCCAGCAGCTTGGACAGGGAGGGCGATACGCAGTATTTT.

The chain recombines TRBV6-5 with TRBJ1-4; D may be TRBD1 (6 bases). Germline CDR1 is MNHEY and CDR2 is SVGAGI. The V end lost 5 bases, the J end lost 6 bases, and 16 bases lay between the germline ends. The CDR3 totals 15 residues. The CDR3 sequence is CASSRAKDRYEKLFF. CDR3 DNA: TGTGCCAGCAGTAGAGCCAAGGACAGATATGAAAAACTGTTTTTT.

In DNA form, the CDR3 reads TGTGCCGGAGAACGACAGGGGAGGACTGAAGCTTTCTTT. Encoded protein: CAGERQGRTEAFF. The chain carries TRBV30 and TRBJ1-1; 8 nucleotides match TRBD1. V dropped 8 bases and J dropped 5; count of bases not matched to a gene: 10. The V gene's germline CDR1 is GTSNPN and CDR2 SVGIG (reference sequence). The CDR3 has 13 amino acids. The full variable domain, completed using reference TRBV30 and TRBJ1-1, is SQTIHQWPATLVQPVGSPLSLECTVEGTSNPNLYWYRQAAGRGLQLLFYSVGIGQISSEVPQNLSASRPQDRQFILSSKKLLLSDSGFYLCAGERQGRTEAFFGQGTRLTVV.

This rearrangement joins TRBV14 to TRBJ2-1; a possible D gene is TRBD2 (7 bases). The CDR3 runs 15 residues. Germline loops: CDR1 SGHDN, CDR2 FVKESK. Trimming removed 0 bases from V and 7 bases from J, with 13 bases in between. CDR3 sequence: CASSQEGGRWNEQFF. CDR3 DNA: TGTGCCAGCAGCCAAGAGGGGGGGCGATGGAATGAGCAGTTCTTC.

This chain links TRBV29-1 with TRBJ2-3; TRBD2 matches 9 bases. J gave up 8 bases and V 6 bases, and 12 bases lay outside the gene matches. In germline, CDR1 is SQVTM, CDR2 ANQGSEA. The CDR3 consists of 14 residues. The CDR3 sequence: CSVRGGQRQATQYF. The CDR3, as DNA: TGCAGCGTGCGGGGGGGCCAGAGACAAGCTACGCAGTATTTT.

This chain joins TRBV5-1 and TRBJ1-3, with a possible D match to TRBD1 (5 bases). Germline V gene sequence: CDR1 SGHRS, CDR2 YFSETQ. Trimming removed 1 base from V and 0 bases from J, with 8 bases in between. This CDR3 contains 15 residues. In nucleotides, the CDR3 is TGCGCCAGCAGCTTGCCGGGGGGCTCTGGAAACACCATATATTTT. Its translation is CASSLPGGSGNTIYF.

This sequence joins TRBV30 and TRBJ1-1; D gene unclear. V dropped 0 bases and J dropped 1 base, with 6 bases sitting between them. This CDR3 region has 13 residues. Germline-derived CDR1 and CDR2 are GTSNPN and SVGIG (reference sequence). The CDR3 bases are TGTGCCTGGAGTGTACAGACGAACACTGAAGCTTTCTTT. It encodes CAWSVQTNTEAFF.

V usage is TRBV4-2 and J usage is TRBJ1-2, with D perhaps TRBD1 (6 bases). Germline CDR1 reads LGHNA; CDR2 reads YNFKEQ. With 2 bases removed from V and 4 bases from J, the gap between germline ends came to 14 bases. This CDR3 has 15 amino acids. CDR3 loop: CASSQPDRPFYGYTF. CDR3 DNA sequence: TGTGCCAGCAGCCAACCGGACAGACCCTTCTATGGCTACACCTTC.

The chain links TRBV19 to TRBJ2-7, with 9 bases lining up with TRBD2. There are 14 residues in the CDR3. Germline V CDR1 and CDR2: LNHDA, SQIVND (reference sequence). V was clipped by 5 bases and J by 3 bases; unmatched bases: 5. The CDR3 region has the DNA TGTGCCAGTAGTCTCAGCGGGGGGTACTACGAGCAGTACTTC. Protein product: CASSLSGGYYEQYF.

This chain links TRBV10-3 with TRBJ2-3; possibly TRBD2 for D (6 bases). The germline V gene has CDR1 ENHRY and CDR2 SYGVKD. This CDR3 contains 16 residues. Between the trimmed V and J ends, which lost 1 base and 6 bases, there was a span of 17 bases. CDR3 in amino acids: CAISEYGGTIQDTQYF. The CDR3 DNA reads as TGTGCCATCAGTGAGTATGGGGGGACCATCCAGGATACGCAGTATTTT.

The chain is built from TRBV2 and TRBJ1-5, with TRBD1 matching 10 bases. The CDR3 consists of 13 residues. CDR1 SNHLY and CDR2 FYNNEI come from the germline V gene. V shed 9 bases, J shed 5 bases, and the junction held 4 bases outside the gene matches. The CDR3 coding sequence is TGTGCCAGGGGGGGACAGGGGCATCAGCCCCAGCATTTT. Its protein product is CARGGQGHQPQHF.

This chain links TRBV5-6 with TRBJ1-1; D gene unclear. The CDR3 totals 14 residues. Between the trimmed V and J ends, which lost 4 bases and 1 base, there was a span of 11 bases. Germline CDR1 is SGHDT and CDR2 is YYEEEE. CDR3 in amino acids: CASSVPRWNTEAFF. The CDR3 DNA is TGTGCCAGCAGCGTACCCCGGTGGAACACTGAAGCTTTCTTT.